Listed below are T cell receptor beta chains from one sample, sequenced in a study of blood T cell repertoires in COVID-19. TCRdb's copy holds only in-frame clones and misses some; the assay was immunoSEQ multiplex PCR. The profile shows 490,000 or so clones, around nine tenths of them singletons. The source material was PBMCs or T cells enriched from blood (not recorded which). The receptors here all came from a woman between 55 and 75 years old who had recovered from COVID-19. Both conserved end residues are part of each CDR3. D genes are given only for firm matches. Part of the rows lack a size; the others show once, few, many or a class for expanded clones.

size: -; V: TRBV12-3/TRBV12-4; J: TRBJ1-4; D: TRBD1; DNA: TGTGCCAGCAGAAACAGGGGGCAGGAAAAACTGTTTTTT; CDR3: CASRNRGQEKLFF
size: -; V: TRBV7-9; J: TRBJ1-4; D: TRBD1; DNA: TGTGCCAGCAGCCTTTACCCCGGGACAGGGGAAAAACTGTTTTTT; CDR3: CASSLYPGTGEKLFF
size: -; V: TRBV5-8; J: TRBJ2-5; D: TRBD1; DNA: TGTGCCAGCAGCTCCGGGACAGAACCCACGGAGACCCAGTACTTC; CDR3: CASSSGTEPTETQYF
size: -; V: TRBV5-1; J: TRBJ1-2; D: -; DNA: TGCGCCAGCAGCTTGCCTGAGGGAGTATCCTATGGCTACACCTTC; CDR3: CASSLPEGVSYGYTF
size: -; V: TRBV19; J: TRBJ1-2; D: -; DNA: TGTGCCAGTAGTGTCGAACTAGGTGTCCCCGACCCCGACTATGGCTACACCTTC; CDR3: CASSVELGVPDPDYGYTF
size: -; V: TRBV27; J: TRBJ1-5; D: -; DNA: TGTGCCAGCAGTCGGAGATTGTACCAGCCCCAGCATTTT; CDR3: CASSRRLYQPQHF
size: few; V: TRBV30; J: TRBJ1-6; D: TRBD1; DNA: TGTGCCTGGAGACCAGAATCCGGACAGGGGTTGAGTTCACCCCTCCACTTT; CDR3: CAWRPESGQGLSSPLHF
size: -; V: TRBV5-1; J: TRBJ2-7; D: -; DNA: TGCGCCAGCAGCAACGGAGGGGCCAACGAGCAGTACTTC; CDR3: CASSNGGANEQYF
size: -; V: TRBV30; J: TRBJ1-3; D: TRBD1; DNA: TGTGCCTGGACCCGGACAGGGGCTGGAAACACCATATATTTT; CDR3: CAWTRTGAGNTIYF
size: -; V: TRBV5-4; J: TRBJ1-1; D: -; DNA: TGTGCCAGCAGCTCAGGACAGAAGAGCACTGAAGCTTTCTTT; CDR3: CASSSGQKSTEAFF
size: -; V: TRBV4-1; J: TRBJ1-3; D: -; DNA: TGCGCCAGCAGCCAAACCCCCGGGACACTCCTCTCTGGAAACACCATATATTTT; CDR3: CASSQTPGTLLSGNTIYF
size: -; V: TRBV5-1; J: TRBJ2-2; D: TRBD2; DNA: TGCGCCAGCAGCCATGTTAGCGGGGGGAACACCGGGGAGCTGTTTTTT; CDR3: CASSHVSGGNTGELFF
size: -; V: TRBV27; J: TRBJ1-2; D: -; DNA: TGTGCCAGCAGTTCTCCAGGATCTAACTATGGCTACACCTTC; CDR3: CASSSPGSNYGYTF
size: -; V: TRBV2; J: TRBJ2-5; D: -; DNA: TGTGCCAGCAGTGCCGGGGTTTCGGGAGAGACCCAGTACTTC; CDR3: CASSAGVSGETQYF
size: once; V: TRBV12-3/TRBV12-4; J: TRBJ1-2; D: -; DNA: TGTGCCAGCAGTTTACTACAGGCAGGCTACACCTTC; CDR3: CASSLLQAGYTF
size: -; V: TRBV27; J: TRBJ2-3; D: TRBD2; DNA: TGTGCCAGCAGTTTATCGATGTTGGCGGGGGGCACAGATACGCAGTATTTT; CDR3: CASSLSMLAGGTDTQYF
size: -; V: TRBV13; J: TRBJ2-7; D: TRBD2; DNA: TGTGCCAGCAGCTTAGGCCTCGGGACTAGTCTCAGCGAGCAGTACTTC; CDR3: CASSLGLGTSLSEQYF
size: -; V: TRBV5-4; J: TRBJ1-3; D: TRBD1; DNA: TGTGCCAGCAGTTCTGACAGGGGATTCTCTGGAAACACCATATATTTT; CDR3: CASSSDRGFSGNTIYF
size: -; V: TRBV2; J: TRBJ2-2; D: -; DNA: TGTGCCTCCTCCGGGTGGGCCGGGGAGCTGTTTTTT; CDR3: CASSGWAGELFF
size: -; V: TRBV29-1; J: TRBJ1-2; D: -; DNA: TGCAGCGTTGAGGGAGGCGGCTACACCTTC; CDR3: CSVEGGGYTF
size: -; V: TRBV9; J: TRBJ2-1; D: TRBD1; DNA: TGTGCCAGCAGCTCGCGGGGACAGGGCTGGATTGATGAGCAGTTCTTC; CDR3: CASSSRGQGWIDEQFF
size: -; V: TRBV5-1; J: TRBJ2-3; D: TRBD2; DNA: TGCGCCAGCAGCAGACCAGGGACTAGCGGTACAGATACGCAGTATTTT; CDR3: CASSRPGTSGTDTQYF
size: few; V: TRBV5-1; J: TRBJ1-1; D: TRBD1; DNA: TGCGCCAGCAGCTTACAGGGGAGGAACACTGAAGCTTTCTTT; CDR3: CASSLQGRNTEAFF
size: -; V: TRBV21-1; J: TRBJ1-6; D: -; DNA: TGTGCCAGCAGCCTTGGGCCTAATTCACCCCTCCACTTT; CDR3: CASSLGPNSPLHF
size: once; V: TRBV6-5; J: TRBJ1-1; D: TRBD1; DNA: TGTGCCAGCAGCTTTACAGGGGAGATCACTGAAGCTTTCTTT; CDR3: CASSFTGEITEAFF
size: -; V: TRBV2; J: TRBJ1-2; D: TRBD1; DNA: TGTGCCAGCAGTGGACAGGGGGGTGACTATGGCTACACCTTC; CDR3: CASSGQGGDYGYTF
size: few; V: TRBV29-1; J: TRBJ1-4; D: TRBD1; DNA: TGCAGCGGACAGGGGACTGAAAAACTGTTTTTT; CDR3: CSGQGTEKLFF